This TCR beta chain was recovered during a study of blood T cell repertoires in COVID-19. Study-level background: Samples representing acute and convalescent COVID-19 were sourced from the United States, Italy and Spain. In each case, the material was cDNA or gDNA derived from T cells, B-cell-depleted T cells, or PBMCs.

Only one count was recorded for this clone. Patients at the Seattle site were enrolled during active infection and followed longitudinally. In the authors' workflow: Reference gene primer amplification gave nucleated cell count estimates. Some clones are missing from TCRdb's copy, which holds only in-frame ones; the method was immunoSEQ multiplex PCR. The V and J calls and the clone size are those of that table, but D and trimming were determined from the DNA. The sample records about 170,000 clones, approximately 80% being singletons. This CDR3 contains 17 residues. In germline, CDR1 is KGHSH, CDR2 LQKENI. After removal of 3 bases from V and 6 bases from J, the junction contained 13 bases not matched to a gene.

Sequencing input: peripheral blood. The sequence was obtained from a woman of 80 years or more with COVID-19, enrolled during active disease. The V and J genes are TRBV18 and TRBJ2-1; TRBD2 matches 8 bases. The CDR3 loop is CASSPTLMGRGGNEQFF. The CDR3 bases are TGTGCCAGCTCACCGACCTTGATGGGACGGGGGGGCAATGAGCAGTTCTTC. The full variable domain, with the rest looked up from reference TRBV18 and TRBJ2-1, is NAGVMQNPRHLVRRRGQEARLRCSPMKGHSHVYWYRQLPEEGLKFMVYLQKENIIDESGMPKERFSAEFPKEGPSILRIQQVVRGDSAAYFCASSPTLMGRGGNEQFFGPGTRLTVL.